This TCR beta chain is drawn from a study of blood T cell repertoires in COVID-19. Study background: PBMCs, B-cell-depleted T cells, or T cells provided the cDNA or gDNA that made up the material.

Germline values: CDR1 MGHDK, CDR2 SYGVNS. Trimming stripped 4 bases from V and 2 bases from J, with 15 bases between. This CDR3 region has 16 residues. Sequenced by immunoSEQ multiplex PCR; TCRdb stores in-frame clones only, minus some. Counted here are more than 95,000 clones, 85% occurring once; the ten biggest clones make up around 27%. The TCR was taken from a woman older than 75 with acute or convalescent COVID-19. V gene TRBV25-1 combines with J gene TRBJ1-3, with D perhaps matching TRBD1 (6 bases). Specimen: peripheral blood. CDR3 in amino acids: CASSVTGRLAGNTIYF. As DNA, the CDR3 is TGTGCCAGCAGTGTCACAGGGCGCTTGGCTGGAAACACCATATATTTT.